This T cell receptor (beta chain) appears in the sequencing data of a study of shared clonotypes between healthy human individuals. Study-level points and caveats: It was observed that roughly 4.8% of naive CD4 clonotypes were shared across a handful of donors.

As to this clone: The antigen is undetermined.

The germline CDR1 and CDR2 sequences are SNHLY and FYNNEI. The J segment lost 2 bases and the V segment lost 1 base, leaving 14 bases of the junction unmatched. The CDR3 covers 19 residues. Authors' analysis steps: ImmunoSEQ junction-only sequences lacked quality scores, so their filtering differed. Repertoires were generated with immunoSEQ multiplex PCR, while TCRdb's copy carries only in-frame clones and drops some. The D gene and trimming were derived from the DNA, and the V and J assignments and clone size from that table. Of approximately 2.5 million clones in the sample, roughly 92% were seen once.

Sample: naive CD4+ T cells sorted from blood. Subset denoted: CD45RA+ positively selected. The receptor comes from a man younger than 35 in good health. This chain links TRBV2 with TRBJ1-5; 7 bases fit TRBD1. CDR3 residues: CASSEGPRGGGSGNQPQHF. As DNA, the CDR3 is TGTGCCAGCAGTGAAGGGCCTCGGGGAGGGGGCTCTGGCAATCAGCCCCAGCATTTT.